The 28 T cell receptor beta chains below all came from one sample that was sequenced in a study of blood T cell repertoires in COVID-19. The table came from immunoSEQ multiplex PCR; TCRdb's copy has only in-frame clones and leaves some out. The sample carries some 42,000 clones, 70% to 90% recorded once. The material sequenced was peripheral blood. The receptors come from a man aged 50-59 years with active COVID-19.

CDR3: CASSMDRETQHF. In nucleotides, the CDR3 is TGTGCCAGCAGCATGGACAGGGAGACCCAGCATTTT. The genes are TRBV2 and TRBJ1-5, with 8 bases fitting TRBD1. The CDR3 is 12 residues long. Trimming at V came to 6 bases and at J to 11 bases, leaving 6 bases not matched to a gene. Germline CDR1 SNHLY, CDR2 FYNNEI.

The V and J genes are TRBV3-1 (or the pseudogene TRBV3-2) and TRBJ2-2; D unresolved. The CDR3 is made up of 13 amino acids. The germline V gene has CDR1 LGHDT and CDR2 YNNKEL (reference sequence). Trimming shortened V by 4 bases and J by 7 bases, and 10 bases separated the two germline ends. The CDR3, as DNA: TGTGCCAGCAGCCCCACCCTAGGCGGGGAGCTGTTTTTT. Translating gives CASSPTLGGELFF.

This clone has just a few counts. The rearrangement uses TRBV3-1 (or the pseudogene TRBV3-2) and TRBJ1-5; 10 bases agree with TRBD1. Losses at the gene ends were 6 bases for V and 3 bases for J; bases not matched to a gene: 5. Germline V CDR1 and CDR2: LGHDT, YNNKEL (reference sequence). CDR3 length equals 15 residues. CDR3 sequence reads: CASRPDRGSNQPQHF. CDR3 sequence (DNA): TGTGCCAGCAGACCGGACAGGGGGTCCAATCAGCCCCAGCATTTT.

The V call is TRBV28, the J call TRBJ2-1, with 9 bases that match TRBD1. CDR1 and CDR2 from the germline V gene are MDHEN and SYDVKM. V lost 2 bases and J lost 5; bases outside the gene matches: 7. The CDR3 sequence is 16 residues long. DNA for the CDR3: TGTGCCAGCAGTTTAGGGGGACAGGGACGTCACAATGAGCAGTTCTTC. It translates to CASSLGGQGRHNEQFF.

The rearrangement joins TRBV7-9 to TRBJ2-1, with TRBD2 matching 13 bases. J was trimmed by 8 bases and V by 6 bases; bases with no gene match: 10. CDR3 size: 16 residues. CDR1 and CDR2 from the germline V gene are SEHNR and FQNEAQ (reference sequence). CDR3 protein: CASSLTSGGAPDEQFF. CDR3 coding DNA: TGTGCCAGCAGTCTCACTAGCGGGGGGGCCCCGGATGAGCAGTTCTTC.

V is TRBV27 and J is TRBJ1-1; 7 nucleotides line up with TRBD1. The J segment lost 3 bases and the V segment lost 3 bases, leaving 7 bases of the junction unmatched. CDR3 length: 15 residues. CDR1 and CDR2 from the germline V gene are MNHEY and SMNVEV (reference sequence). CDR3 region: CASSLEGRGYTEAFF. CDR3 nucleotides: TGTGCCAGCAGTTTGGAAGGCAGGGGGTACACTGAAGCTTTCTTT.

The rearrangement joins TRBV27 to TRBJ2-7, with 10 positions matching TRBD1. Germline CDR1 is MNHEY and CDR2 is SMNVEV (reference sequence). V lost 2 bases and J lost 4; bases outside the gene matches: 11. CDR3 length equals 17 residues. CDR3: CASSLRGQGMSRYEQYF. CDR3 in DNA: TGTGCCAGCAGTTTAAGGGGACAGGGGATGTCCAGGTACGAGCAGTACTTC.

The chain employs TRBV24-1 and TRBJ2-2; 7 bases fit TRBD1. Germline CDR1 is KGHDR and CDR2 is SFDVKD. Germline trimming cut 4 bases from V and 1 base from J; bases unmatched to any gene: 2. This CDR3 contains 15 residues. CDR3 residues: CATSEGDRNTGELFF. CDR3 sequence (DNA): TGTGCCACCAGTGAGGGGGACAGGAACACCGGGGAGCTGTTTTTT.

The count of this clone is one. This sequence joins TRBV7-2 and TRBJ1-1, with a tentative D call TRBD1 (6 bases). The ends were cut back, 7 bases at V and 8 bases at J, with 23 bases in the middle. Germline lookup yields CDR1 SGHTA and CDR2 FQGNSA. The CDR3 is 15 residues long. CDR3 nucleotides: TGTGCCAGCATCTGGGACACCCCTGTGGGTAAGGAAGCTTTCTTT. Its protein is CASIWDTPVGKEAFF.

The J gene is TRBJ2-6, the V gene TRBV7-3, with D possibly TRBD1 on 5 matching bases. CDR1 is SGHTA, CDR2 FQGTGA, per germline. The length of the CDR3 is 16 residues. Trimming stripped 5 bases from V and 0 bases from J, with 11 bases between. The DNA for the CDR3 is TGTGCCAGCAGCCCTATAACAGGCTCTGGGGCCAACGTCCTGACTTTC. This sequence encodes CASSPITGSGANVLTF.

The gene calls are TRBV19 and TRBJ2-2; 10 nucleotides agree with TRBD2. CDR1 and CDR2 from the germline V gene are LNHDA and SQIVND (reference sequence). The CDR3 runs to 16 residues. The V and J ends lost 6 bases and 1 base, in that order; junction bases with no gene match: 5. CDR3 DNA: TGTGCCAGTAGGACGCGGACTAGCGGGAACACCGGGGAGCTGTTTTTT. As protein: CASRTRTSGNTGELFF.

CDR3 DNA sequence: TGTGCCAGCAGCCCAGGTTTTGCGGGAGCACGGTACGAGCAGTACTTC. Translated: CASSPGFAGARYEQYF. The rearrangement uses TRBV7-2 and TRBJ2-7; 7 nucleotides line up with TRBD2. Looked up from germline, CDR1 is SGHTA and CDR2 is FQGNSA. V shed 5 bases, J shed 4 bases, and the junction held 14 bases outside the gene matches. The CDR3 is 16 amino acids.

The J gene is TRBJ2-7, the V gene TRBV18; 7 bases line up with TRBD1. This CDR3 spans 15 amino acids. V lost 3 bases, J lost 2 bases, and 7 bases stayed unmatched. The germline V gene has CDR1 KGHSH and CDR2 LQKENI. The CDR3: CASSPKQGFPYEQYF. The CDR3 DNA is TGTGCCAGCTCACCGAAACAGGGGTTTCCCTACGAGCAGTACTTC.

The V call is TRBV7-2, the J call TRBJ1-2, with 9 nucleotides matching TRBD1. CDR1 and CDR2 (germline): SGHTA, FQGNSA. The J segment lost 3 bases and the V segment lost 5 bases, leaving 7 bases of the junction unmatched. The CDR3 runs 15 residues. The CDR3 is CASSPRTGEYYGYTF. Here the CDR3 DNA reads TGTGCCAGCAGCCCCCGGACAGGGGAGTACTATGGCTACACCTTC.

The rearrangement joins TRBV19 to TRBJ1-4; 11 nucleotides match TRBD1. The V gene's germline CDR1 is LNHDA and CDR2 SQIVND (reference sequence). The CDR3 runs to 17 residues. Trimming cost V 5 bases and J 0 bases; bases outside gene matches: 5. The CDR3 nucleotides read TGTGCCAGTAGTCCCCGGGACAGGGGGACAACTAATGAAAAACTGTTTTTT. It yields the protein CASSPRDRGTTNEKLFF.

The chain links TRBV7-9 to TRBJ1-1, with TRBD1 identical over 8 bases. The CDR3 extends over 14 amino acids. J gave up 1 base and V 3 bases, and 1 base lay outside the gene matches. From germline, CDR1 is SEHNR and CDR2 FQNEAQ (reference sequence). The CDR3 here is CASSFDRGNTEAFF. The CDR3 DNA sequence: TGTGCCAGCAGCTTTGACAGGGGGAACACTGAAGCTTTCTTT.

V gene TRBV25-1 combines with J gene TRBJ2-5; TRBD1 matches at 7 bases. The germline V gene encodes CDR1 MGHDK and CDR2 SYGVNS. Trimming took 8 bases from V and 5 from J; bases not matched to a gene: 5. There are 12 residues in the CDR3. CDR3 in DNA: TGTGCCAGCCAGACAGGGTGGGAGACCCAGTACTTC. This codes for CASQTGWETQYF.

This chain connects TRBV19 to TRBJ2-3; the D gene is possibly TRBD2 (6 bases). Trimming took 5 bases from V and 7 from J, leaving 16 bases between them. The CDR3 is made up of 14 amino acids. The germline V gene has CDR1 LNHDA and CDR2 SQIVND (reference sequence). The chain's CDR3 is CASSPRGSGNTQYF. The CDR3 nucleotides are TGTGCCAGTAGTCCTCGGGGTAGCGGCAATACGCAGTATTTT.

The J gene is TRBJ2-3, the V gene TRBV27; D gene unclear. This CDR3 region has 14 residues. The germline V gene has CDR1 MNHEY and CDR2 SMNVEV (reference sequence). The V end was cut by 4 bases, the J end by 2 bases, with 10 bases between. CDR3 sequence: CASSYRTFTDTQYF. CDR3 bases: TGTGCCAGCAGTTATAGAACTTTCACAGATACGCAGTATTTT.

This rearrangement joins TRBV9 to TRBJ1-3; 10 bases line up with TRBD1. This CDR3 spans 14 amino acids. The J segment lost 11 bases and the V segment lost 2 bases, leaving 7 bases of the junction unmatched. Germline V gives CDR1 SGDLS, CDR2 YYNGEE. CDR3 in amino acids: CASSVGTGVLAIYF. The CDR3 DNA sequence: TGTGCCAGCAGCGTCGGGACAGGGGTTCTCGCCATATATTTT.

The sample holds one count of this clone. The V call is TRBV28, the J call TRBJ2-7; D is possibly TRBD1 (6 bases). Germline-derived CDR1 and CDR2 are MDHEN and SYDVKM. This CDR3 contains 15 residues. V gave up 6 bases and J gave up 0 bases, with 15 bases separating them. For the CDR3, the DNA is TGTGCCAGCAGGACTTCAGGGGCGGGCTCCTACGAGCAGTACTTC. It codes for CASRTSGAGSYEQYF.

The rearrangement joins TRBV28 to TRBJ2-4, with 7 bases fitting TRBD2. Germline-derived CDR1 and CDR2 are MDHEN and SYDVKM. The CDR3 spans 16 residues. Germline trimming cut 2 bases from V and 1 base from J; bases unmatched to any gene: 5. CDR3 amino acids: CASSLGREWAKNIQYF. Written as DNA, the CDR3 is TGTGCCAGCAGTTTAGGGCGGGAGTGGGCCAAAAACATTCAGTACTTC.

This chain uses TRBV30 with TRBJ2-3, with TRBD2 matching 12 bases. V shed 6 bases, J shed 0 bases, and the junction held 13 bases outside the gene matches. This CDR3 is built from 18 residues. Germline CDR1 GTSNPN, CDR2 SVGIG (reference sequence). In nucleotides, the CDR3 is TGTGCCTGCACAAAAACGACTAGCGGGAGAACTAGCACAGATACGCAGTATTTT. It specifies CACTKTTSGRTSTDTQYF.

This rearrangement joins TRBV19 to TRBJ1-5; D is ambiguous. Germline values: CDR1 LNHDA, CDR2 SQIVND (reference sequence). The length of the CDR3 is 18 residues. V was clipped by 10 bases and J by 2 bases, with 27 bases between them. The CDR3 sequence is CATTLGSGVDSGNQPQHF. In DNA form, the CDR3 reads TGTGCCACTACGCTGGGCTCCGGGGTTGATTCTGGCAATCAGCCCCAGCATTTT.

The chain employs TRBV7-3 and TRBJ2-3, with TRBD2 identical over 7 bases. From germline, CDR1 is SGHTA and CDR2 FQGTGA. The CDR3 sequence is 18 residues long. Germline trimming cut 2 bases from V and 1 base from J; bases unmatched to any gene: 12. The CDR3 loop is CASSLSVGGGICTDTQYF. Written as DNA, the CDR3 is TGTGCCAGCAGCTTATCCGTCGGGGGAGGGATTTGCACAGATACGCAGTATTTT.

The rearrangement joins TRBV27 to TRBJ2-6; D is possibly TRBD2 (6 bases). V lost 7 bases and J lost 0, with 7 bases in between. This CDR3 comprises 14 residues. Germline V gives CDR1 MNHEY, CDR2 SMNVEV (reference sequence). The CDR3 sequence is CASMRGSGANVLTF. The CDR3 DNA reads as TGTGCCAGCATGCGGGGCTCTGGGGCCAACGTCCTGACTTTC. The whole variable domain, filled in from reference TRBV27 and TRBJ2-6, reads EAQVTQNPRYLITVTGKKLTVTCSQNMNHEYMSWYRQDPGLGLRQIYYSMNVEVTDKGDVPEGYKVSRKEKRNFPLILESPSPNQTSLYFCASMRGSGANVLTFGAGSRLTVL.

The J gene is TRBJ1-2, the V gene TRBV7-2; D unresolved. From germline, CDR1 is SGHTA and CDR2 FQGNSA. This CDR3 has 14 residues. V lost 1 base to trimming and J lost 2 bases, with 8 bases between them. The CDR3 spells CASSLVAVNYGYTF. In DNA form, the CDR3 reads TGTGCCAGCAGCTTAGTCGCAGTCAACTATGGCTACACCTTC.

The CDR3 region is CASSQDGGGGELFF. CDR3 bases: TGCGCCAGCAGCCAAGATGGCGGCGGAGGGGAGCTGTTTTTT. This chain links TRBV4-3 with TRBJ2-2; D unresolved. CDR1 LGHNA and CDR2 YSLEER come from the germline V gene. The CDR3 has 14 amino acids. V lost 0 bases and J 8 bases, leaving 10 bases between the germline ends.